The 26 T cell receptor beta chains reported below all come from one sample, sequenced in a study of identical twins' blood T cells. Each CDR3 protein gets one entry after TCRdb re-called the 5' RACE reads with MiXCR. This sample has 300,000 to 450,000 distinct CDR3 sequences; roughly 28% occur once, and the top ten carry 6.1%. The specimen was PBMCs. These receptors were collected from a woman aged 18 to 55 in good health.

V and J are TRBV9 and TRBJ1-2; 11 bases agree with TRBD1. J gave up 8 bases and V 2 bases, and 5 bases lay outside the gene matches. The CDR3 runs to 14 residues. Germline lookup yields CDR1 SGDLS and CDR2 YYNGEE. The chain's CDR3 is CASSVGTGGKGYTF. DNA of the CDR3: TGTGCCAGCAGCGTGGGGACAGGGGGAAAGGGCTACACCTTC. The full variable domain, with the rest looked up from reference TRBV9 and TRBJ1-2, is DSGVTQTPKHLITATGQRVTLRCSPRSGDLSVYWYQQSLDQGLQFLIQYYNGEERAKGNILERFSAQQFPDLHSELNLSSLELGDSALYFCASSVGTGGKGYTFGSGTRLTVV.

This chain links TRBV29-1 with TRBJ2-1; D gene ambiguous. Germline V gene sequence: CDR1 SQVTM, CDR2 ANQGSEA. Trimming cost V 1 base and J 6 bases, with 10 bases left between them. This CDR3 region has 13 residues. CDR3 coding DNA: TGCAGCGTTGAAGGGACGGAAATCAATGAGCAGTTCTTC. Amino acid sequence: CSVEGTEINEQFF.

The chain joins TRBV28 to TRBJ1-1; D ambiguous. Germline V gene data show CDR1 as MDHEN and CDR2 as SYDVKM. With 10 bases removed from V and 0 bases from J, the gap between germline ends came to 9 bases. This CDR3 comprises 12 residues. CDR3 sequence reads: CATLEVNTEAFF. In DNA, the CDR3 is TGTGCCACCCTGGAGGTGAACACTGAAGCTTTCTTT.

This clonotype was detected many times. The chain employs TRBV7-9 and TRBJ1-2; possible D gene TRBD1, 5 bases. Germline V gene data show CDR1 as SEHNR and CDR2 as FQNEAQ (reference sequence). Trimming cost V 1 base and J 3 bases, with 9 bases left between them. The CDR3 consists of 14 residues. The CDR3 nucleotides read TGTGCCAGCAGCTTAGGGACATCGGACTATGGCTACACCTTC. It translates to CASSLGTSDYGYTF.

The genes are TRBV28 and TRBJ1-1, with a tentative D call TRBD1 (6 bases). In germline, CDR1 is MDHEN, CDR2 SYDVKM. The V gene lost 2 bases and the J gene lost 0 bases, with 10 bases spanning the gap. The CDR3 consists of 15 residues. In nucleotides, the CDR3 is TGTGCCAGCAGTTTACCCAGGGGTTTGAACACTGAAGCTTTCTTT. Translation: CASSLPRGLNTEAFF.

This clonotype was detected ten times or more. This chain links TRBV28 with TRBJ1-3, with 8 bases aligning to TRBD1. Trimming cost V 3 bases and J 2 bases; bases outside gene matches: 0. The CDR3 extends over 14 amino acids. Germline V gives CDR1 MDHEN, CDR2 SYDVKM. CDR3 coding DNA: TGTGCCAGCAGTTTCAGGGGGCCTGGAAACACCATATATTTT. Protein sequence: CASSFRGPGNTIYF.

The chain is built from TRBV4-3 and TRBJ2-1; TRBD2 aligns across 13 bases. V gave up 4 bases and J gave up 2 bases; unmatched junction bases: 5. The CDR3 totals 17 residues. Looked up from germline, CDR1 is LGHNA and CDR2 is YSLEER. CDR3 protein: CASSPGLAGAAYNEQFF. DNA of the CDR3: TGCGCCAGCAGCCCAGGACTAGCGGGAGCCGCCTACAATGAGCAGTTCTTC.

This clonotype occurred a few times. The chain links TRBV20-1 to TRBJ2-3; 11 bases align to TRBD2. The ends lost 2 bases at V and 1 base at J; junction bases unmatched: 2. Germline CDR1 DFQATT, CDR2 SNEGSKA (reference sequence). The CDR3 has 15 residues. In nucleotides, the CDR3 is TGCAGTGCTAGACTAGCGGGGGGCCGCACAGATACGCAGTATTTT. This sequence encodes CSARLAGGRTDTQYF.

The chain employs TRBV6-1 and TRBJ2-1, with 7 bases matching TRBD2. Trimming at V came to 7 bases and at J to 4 bases, leaving 7 bases not matched to a gene. The CDR3 has 14 residues. Germline CDR1 reads MNHNS; CDR2 reads SASEGT. The CDR3: CASTGGSNYNEQFF. The CDR3 region has the DNA TGTGCCAGCACAGGCGGGAGCAATTACAATGAGCAGTTCTTC.

CDR3: CASRKIQETQYF. CDR3 sequence (DNA): TGCGCCAGCAGGAAAATTCAAGAGACCCAGTACTTC. The chain combines TRBV5-1 with TRBJ2-5; D gene ambiguous. The CDR3 is 12 amino acids. Germline V gene data show CDR1 as SGHRS and CDR2 as YFSETQ. Trimming left V 5 bases short and J 2 bases short, with 7 bases between.

This clonotype was counted only a few times. The rearrangement links TRBV9 to TRBJ2-2; D is possibly TRBD2 (5 bases). Trimming cost V 0 bases and J 2 bases, with 14 bases left between them. The CDR3 consists of 17 residues. Germline loops: CDR1 SGDLS, CDR2 YYNGEE. The CDR3 DNA sequence: TGTGCCAGCAGCGTAGCTCCCAGCGGTTATAACACCGGGGAGCTGTTTTTT. Its translation: CASSVAPSGYNTGELFF.

The DNA of the CDR3 is TGCAGCGTTGAAGGAGGGCGCTCCTACAATGAGCAGTTCTTC. Translated, it gives CSVEGGRSYNEQFF. The rearrangement uses TRBV29-1 and TRBJ2-1; D perhaps matches TRBD2 (5 bases). The CDR3 extends over 14 amino acids. Trimming cost V 1 base and J 0 bases, with 7 bases left between them. Germline loops: CDR1 SQVTM, CDR2 ANQGSEA.

This clonotype has a count of ten or more. This chain uses TRBV5-1 with TRBJ1-1; no definite D call. The CDR3 is 14 residues long. Looked up from germline, CDR1 is SGHRS and CDR2 is YFSETQ. V lost 0 bases and J 4 bases, leaving 10 bases between the germline ends. The CDR3 DNA follows: TGCGCCAGCAGCTTGGAACCCGGCCCCACTGAAGCTTTCTTT. Translated, it gives CASSLEPGPTEAFF.

The chain links TRBV25-1 to TRBJ2-3; 7 nucleotides match TRBD2. Germline CDR1 MGHDK, CDR2 SYGVNS. The trim removed 4 bases at V and 10 bases at J, leaving 14 bases unmatched. This CDR3 spans 15 amino acids. CDR3 DNA: TGTGCCAGCAGTGGAAATAGCGGGCCCACCCAGCCGCAGTATTTT. Amino acids: CASSGNSGPTQPQYF.

This rearrangement joins TRBV30 to TRBJ2-2; the D is unclear. CDR1 GTSNPN and CDR2 SVGIG come from the germline V gene (reference sequence). CDR3 size: 14 residues. V was pared by 0 bases and J by 5 bases, with 10 bases between. This CDR3 reads CAWSVIPRTGELFF. Written as DNA, the CDR3 is TGTGCCTGGAGTGTCATCCCGAGGACCGGGGAGCTGTTTTTT.

The CDR3 nucleotides read TGTGCCAGCAGTGAACAAACAGTTAGCAATCAGCCCCAGCATTTT. This encodes CASSEQTVSNQPQHF. V and J are TRBV6-1 and TRBJ1-5; D gene ambiguous. The V gene lost 2 bases and the J gene lost 0 bases, with 8 bases spanning the gap. Looked up from germline, CDR1 is MNHNS and CDR2 is SASEGT. The CDR3 length is 15 residues.

The J gene is TRBJ2-7, the V gene TRBV4-2; 7 positions agree with TRBD2. Germline CDR1 is LGHNA and CDR2 is YNFKEQ. The CDR3 loop spans 16 amino acids. V gave up 4 bases and J gave up 4 bases; unmatched junction bases: 13. CDR3 region: CASSPGGVQVKYEQYF. The DNA of the CDR3 is TGTGCCAGCAGCCCGGGAGGAGTCCAGGTAAAGTACGAGCAGTACTTC.

Regarding this clonotype: One end of the junction varies from germline; a read error may be responsible. The gene calls are TRBV10-1 and TRBJ2-3; TRBD1 is a possible D gene (6 bases). The germline V gene has CDR1 WNHNN and CDR2 SYGVQD (reference sequence). The CDR3 loop spans 14 amino acids. CDR3 residues: CASSDMGATETQYF. CDR3 DNA: TGCGCCAGCAGTGACATGGGGGCTACAGAAACGCAGTATTTT.

In the case of this clonotype: A junction end diverges from the germline sequence, so it may reflect a read error. The rearrangement uses TRBV10-3 and TRBJ2-7; 9 positions match TRBD2. The CDR3 is 16 residues long. The germline V gene has CDR1 ENHRY and CDR2 SYGVKD. The CDR3 reads CAIRNRNSGSTDEQHF. The CDR3 DNA is TGTGCCATCAGAAACAGAAATAGCGGGAGTACCGACGAGCAGCACTTC.

The genes are TRBV12-3 or TRBV12-4 and TRBJ2-3; 9 nucleotides match TRBD2. The CDR3 loop spans 15 amino acids. The J segment lost 6 bases and the V segment lost 2 bases, leaving 6 bases of the junction unmatched. The CDR3 is CASSLLAGLKDTQYF. The CDR3 DNA sequence: TGTGCCAGCAGTTTACTAGCGGGATTGAAGGATACGCAGTATTTT.

This clonotype has at least ten counts. The chain employs TRBV6-5 and TRBJ1-2; TRBD1 matches at 8 bases. The CDR3 is made up of 13 amino acids. Trimming took 6 bases from V and 8 from J; bases not matched to a gene: 8. Germline V gives CDR1 MNHEY, CDR2 SVGAGI. CDR3 in DNA: TGTGCCAGCAGCAGGACAGGGTTTGAGGGCTACACCTTC. Translation gives CASSRTGFEGYTF.

In its sample, this clonotype was seen a few times. The chain couples TRBV20-1 to TRBJ2-1, with unresolved D. The CDR3 contains 12 residues. CDR1 and CDR2 from the germline V gene are DFQATT and SNEGSKA (reference sequence). Trimming shortened V by 2 bases and J by 6 bases, and 8 bases separated the two germline ends. CDR3 residues: CSARLNTNEQFF. In nucleotides, the CDR3 is TGCAGTGCTAGACTTAATACCAATGAGCAGTTCTTC.

This clonotype came up a few times. The CDR3 reads CASSFGTLYEQYF. The DNA for the CDR3 is TGTGCCAGTAGTTTCGGGACCCTCTACGAGCAGTACTTC. This chain connects TRBV19 to TRBJ2-7, with D possibly being TRBD1 or TRBD2 (5 bases each). Trimming took off 5 bases at V and 3 bases at J, with 11 bases between the two ends. Looked up from germline, CDR1 is LNHDA and CDR2 is SQIVND (reference sequence). The CDR3 covers 13 residues.

This clonotype turned up a few times. The rearrangement links TRBV2 to TRBJ1-1, with D unclear. The CDR3 is made up of 12 amino acids. Per germline, CDR1 SNHLY and CDR2 FYNNEI. V was shortened by 2 bases and J by 11 bases, with 12 bases between the two germline ends. The CDR3 coding sequence is TGTGCCAGCAGTGAAATCACAGTTGTTGCTTTCTTT. Amino acids: CASSEITVVAFF.

A word on this clonotype: Its ends do not fully match the called genes, so a read error is possible. The rearrangement joins TRBV11-2 to TRBJ2-7, with D perhaps matching TRBD1 or TRBD2 (5 bases each). This CDR3 is built from 15 residues. Germline CDR1 and CDR2: SGHAT and FQNNGV. CDR3 sequence: CASSSLTGPSYEKYF. In DNA form, the CDR3 reads TGTGCCAGCAGCTCACTTACGGGGCCTTCCTACGAGAAGTACTTC.

A few counts support this clonotype. The chain links TRBV20-1 to TRBJ2-1; 11 bases match TRBD2. From germline, CDR1 is DFQATT and CDR2 SNEGSKA (reference sequence). The CDR3 has 15 amino acids. With 3 bases clipped from V and 1 base from J, the junction kept 2 bases outside the gene matches. The CDR3 bases are TGCAGTGCTAGGGGGACTAGCGGATCCTACAATGAGCAGTTCTTC. Encoded protein: CSARGTSGSYNEQFF.